Described below is a single T cell receptor beta chain sequence and its context. Its target is unknown. A much larger clone differs by one base, so this may be a read error. The data stem from a study of prognosis after radiotherapy for stage I lung cancer. With V trimmed by 5 bases and J by 4 bases, 13 bases remained unmatched. Germline V gene lookup returns CDR1 MDHEN and CDR2 SYDVKM. The CDR3 is 18 residues long. The study amplified the TCR beta CDR3 region from genomic DNA. This amplification was carried out by two rounds of multiplex PCR. Initially, in first-round PCR, primers specific to each TRBV and TRBJ gene were used. MiXCR, run by TCRdb on the multiplex PCR reads, gives a single entry per CDR3 protein. The sample holds under 55,000 distinct CDR3 sequences, less than 45% seen once. Whole-study results and caveats: Reduced unique TCR clone counts were recorded after stereotactic body radiation therapy, with a median of 10,088 versus 6,861.

The chain joins TRBV28 to TRBJ1-4; 10 nucleotides align to TRBD1. This specimen consisted of PBMCs, obtained before or after stereotactic body radiation therapy (not recorded which). The clonotype was recovered from a donor at least 50 years old with non-small cell lung cancer. The CDR3 DNA sequence: TGTGCCAGCAGTCGCCTATCCCGACAGGGGGCACTTAATGAAAAACTGTTTTTT. It encodes CASSRLSRQGALNEKLFF.